This paragraph reports one T cell receptor beta chain. The antigen remains undetermined. This CDR3 has 12 residues. Trimming removed 0 bases from V and 5 bases from J, with 5 bases in between. In germline, CDR1 is SGHKS, CDR2 YYEKEE (reference sequence). This specimen comes from a study of T cell responses to AZD1222 COVID-19 vaccine. The data were produced by immunoSEQ multiplex PCR, yet TCRdb's version contains in-frame clones alone and is incomplete. The data contain roughly 70,000 clones, around 90% of them singletons. The study, taken as a whole, reports: Dominant CD4 TCR responses targeted spike regions 160-218 and 743-854. Among those given AZD1222, only five or six were seropositive at baseline. Most donors were white British and more were female, and clonal diversity was possibly underestimated.

The source material was peripheral blood, sampled 28 days after the second dose of the MenACWY control vaccine. The clonotype originates from an adult who received the MenACWY meningococcal vaccine as a control. This chain links TRBV5-5 with TRBJ2-5; D is undetermined. The CDR3 protein is CASSLAGETQYF. DNA for the CDR3: TGTGCCAGCAGCTTGGCCGGGGAGACCCAGTACTTC.